One and the same sample provided the 13 T cell receptor beta chains below, sequenced in a study of identical twins. One entry per CDR3 protein results from TCRdb running MiXCR on the 5' RACE reads. Here the sample spans roughly 720,000 distinct CDR3 sequences, 18% being singletons. This sample was also put to use in a study of T cells expressing NK-cell markers.

Sequenced sample: PBMCs. Every receptor here comes from a woman aged 18 to 35 in good health.

This sequence joins TRBV12-3 or TRBV12-4 and TRBJ2-1, with D possibly being TRBD2 (7 bases). The germline V and J ends were trimmed by 6 bases and 7 bases, with 16 bases remaining between them. This CDR3 is built from 14 residues. CDR3 region: CASSPLARGNEQFF. CDR3 nucleotide sequence: TGTGCCAGCAGCCCACTAGCGAGGGGGAATGAGCAGTTCTTC.

This clonotype was observed a handful of times. The gene calls are TRBV11-1 and TRBJ2-7, with 14 bases fitting TRBD2. The J segment lost 0 bases and the V segment lost 3 bases, leaving 13 bases of the junction unmatched. Germline lookup yields CDR1 SGHAT and CDR2 FQDESV (reference sequence). The length of the CDR3 is 20 residues. The CDR3 loop reads CASSLSAGLAGVMSSYEQYF. The DNA for the CDR3 is TGTGCCAGCAGCTTGAGCGCGGGACTAGCGGGAGTCATGAGCTCCTACGAGCAGTACTTC.

This chain connects TRBV13 to TRBJ2-1; TRBD2 aligns across 14 bases. The J segment lost 1 base and the V segment lost 5 bases, leaving 7 bases of the junction unmatched. Germline V gene data show CDR1 as PRHDT and CDR2 as FYEKMQ (reference sequence). The CDR3 totals 18 residues. CDR3 DNA sequence: TGTGCCAGCAGCGGGGGACTAGCGGGGGCCAGGTCCTACAATGAGCAGTTCTTC. It codes for CASSGGLAGARSYNEQFF.

This clonotype showed up just a few times. CDR3 sequence: CASSYSGWQETQYF. The DNA of the CDR3 is TGTGCCAGCAGTTACAGCGGTTGGCAAGAGACCCAGTACTTC. The J gene is TRBJ2-5, the V gene TRBV6-2 or TRBV6-3; D might be TRBD2 (5 bases). The CDR3 spans 14 residues. The ends were cut back, 2 bases at V and 2 bases at J, with 9 bases in the middle. Germline lookup yields CDR1 MNHEY and CDR2 SVGEGT.

The chain combines TRBV5-1 with TRBJ2-1; D gene unclear. Trimming pared 5 bases from V and 6 bases from J, leaving 18 bases between. CDR3 length: 15 residues. Germline CDR1 and CDR2: SGHRS and YFSETQ. CDR3 coding DNA: TGCGCCAGCAGAGTGTCCCGGGCCCTCAGCAATGAGCAGTTCTTC. Amino acid sequence: CASRVSRALSNEQFF.

The chain uses TRBV11-2 and TRBJ2-4; a possible D gene is TRBD2 (6 bases). CDR3 size: 17 residues. V dropped 6 bases and J dropped 6 bases, with 24 bases sitting between them. Germline V gene data show CDR1 as SGHAT and CDR2 as FQNNGV. The CDR3 sequence is CASRPLRENRDLNIQYF. As DNA, the CDR3 is TGTGCCAGCAGACCCTTGAGAGAGAATAGGGACTTAAACATTCAGTACTTC. Full variable domain (outside the CDR3, taken from reference TRBV11-2 and TRBJ2-4): EAGVAQSPRYKIIEKRQSVAFWCNPISGHATLYWYQQILGQGPKLLIQFQNNGVVDDSQLPKDRFSAERLKGVDSTLKIQPAKLEDSAVYLCASRPLRENRDLNIQYFGAGTRLSVL.

V usage is TRBV5-1 and J usage is TRBJ2-2; tentative D call: TRBD2 (6 bases). Germline CDR1 and CDR2: SGHRS and YFSETQ. The V gene lost 2 bases and the J gene lost 8 bases, with 7 bases spanning the gap. The CDR3 sequence is 12 residues long. CDR3 region: CASSFAGGELFF. CDR3 coding DNA: TGCGCCAGCAGCTTCGCGGGAGGGGAGCTGTTTTTT.

This clonotype turned up a few times. V and J are TRBV20-1 and TRBJ2-1; the D is unclear. There are 13 residues in the CDR3. Germline values: CDR1 DFQATT, CDR2 SNEGSKA (reference sequence). V was clipped by 3 bases and J by 4 bases, with 10 bases between them. The chain's CDR3 is CSASSSFYNEQFF. CDR3 bases: TGCAGTGCTAGCTCCAGCTTTTACAATGAGCAGTTCTTC.

This chain connects TRBV14 to TRBJ2-3; D gene unclear. Trimming took off 2 bases at V and 1 base at J, with 7 bases between the two ends. The germline gives CDR1 SGHDN, CDR2 FVKESK. The CDR3 loop spans 14 amino acids. CDR3 sequence (DNA): TGTGCCAGCAGCCAAAGCACTCGCACAGATACGCAGTATTTT. It codes for CASSQSTRTDTQYF. The full variable domain, completed using reference TRBV14 and TRBJ2-3, is EAGVTQFPSHSVIEKGQTVTLRCDPISGHDNLYWYRRVMGKEIKFLLHFVKESKQDESGMPNNRFLAERTGGTYSTLKVQPAELEDSGVYFCASSQSTRTDTQYFGPGTRLTVL.

There are a few counts of this clonotype. The genes are TRBV7-2 and TRBJ2-1; no clear D. Germline values: CDR1 SGHTA, CDR2 FQGNSA. With 1 base removed from V and 9 bases from J, the gap between germline ends came to 7 bases. The CDR3 extends over 12 amino acids. CDR3 amino acids: CASSLVHLEQFF. CDR3 DNA sequence: TGTGCCAGCAGCTTAGTACACCTTGAGCAGTTCTTC.

The genes are TRBV6-1 and TRBJ2-4; weak D call: TRBD1 (5 bases). Per germline, CDR1 MNHNS and CDR2 SASEGT. The V and J ends lost 8 bases and 0 bases respectively, with 14 bases between them. The CDR3 runs to 15 residues. As DNA, the CDR3 is TGTGCCAGCCGATCGACAGAGCTAGCCAAAAACATTCAGTACTTC. It encodes CASRSTELAKNIQYF.

The chain links TRBV7-6 to TRBJ2-5; 10 bases align to TRBD2. The germline V gene has CDR1 SGHVS and CDR2 FNYEAQ. V was pared by 0 bases and J by 5 bases, with 9 bases of the junction left unmatched. The CDR3 runs to 17 residues. The CDR3 nucleotides read TGTGCCAGCAGCTTAGCCTCATCTAGCGGGAGAGAGGAGACCCAGTACTTC. The encoded protein is CASSLASSSGREETQYF.

V gene TRBV7-9 combines with J gene TRBJ2-4; unclear D gene. Germline CDR1 SEHNR, CDR2 FQNEAQ (reference sequence). V shed 6 bases and J shed 0 bases, with 15 bases lying between them. This CDR3 region has 16 residues. The CDR3 protein is CASSSKASLAKNIQYF. The CDR3 bases are TGTGCCAGCAGTTCTAAAGCGTCCCTAGCCAAAAACATTCAGTACTTC.